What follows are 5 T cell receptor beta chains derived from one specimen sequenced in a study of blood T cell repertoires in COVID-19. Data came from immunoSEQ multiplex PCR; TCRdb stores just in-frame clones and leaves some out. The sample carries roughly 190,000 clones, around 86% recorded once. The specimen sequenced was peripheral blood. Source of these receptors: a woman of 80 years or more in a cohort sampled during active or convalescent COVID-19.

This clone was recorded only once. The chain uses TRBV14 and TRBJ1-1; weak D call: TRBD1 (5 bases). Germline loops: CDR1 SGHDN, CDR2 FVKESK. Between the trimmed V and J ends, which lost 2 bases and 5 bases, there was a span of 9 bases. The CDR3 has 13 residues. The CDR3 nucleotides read TGTGCCAGCAGCCAACGGGGGTTGACTGAAGCTTTCTTT. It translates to CASSQRGLTEAFF.

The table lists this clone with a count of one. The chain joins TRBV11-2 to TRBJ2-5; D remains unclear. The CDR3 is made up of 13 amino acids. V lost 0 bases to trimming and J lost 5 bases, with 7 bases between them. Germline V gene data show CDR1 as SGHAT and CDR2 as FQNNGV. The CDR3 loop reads CASSLDYLETQYF. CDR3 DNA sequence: TGTGCCAGCAGCTTAGACTATCTGGAGACCCAGTACTTC. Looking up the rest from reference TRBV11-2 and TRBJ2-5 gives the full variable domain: EAGVAQSPRYKIIEKRQSVAFWCNPISGHATLYWYQQILGQGPKLLIQFQNNGVVDDSQLPKDRFSAERLKGVDSTLKIQPAKLEDSAVYLCASSLDYLETQYFGPGTRLLVL.

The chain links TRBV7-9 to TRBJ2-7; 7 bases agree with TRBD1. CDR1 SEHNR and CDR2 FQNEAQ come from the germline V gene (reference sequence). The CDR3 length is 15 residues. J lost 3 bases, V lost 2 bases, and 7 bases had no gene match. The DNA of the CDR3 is TGTGCCAGCAGCTTAATTGAAGGGACAGACTACGAGCAGTACTTC. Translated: CASSLIEGTDYEQYF.

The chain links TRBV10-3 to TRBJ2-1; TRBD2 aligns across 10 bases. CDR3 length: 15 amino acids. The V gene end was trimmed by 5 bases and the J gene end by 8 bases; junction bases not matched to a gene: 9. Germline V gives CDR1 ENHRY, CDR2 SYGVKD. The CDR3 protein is CAISRGTSAFDEQFF. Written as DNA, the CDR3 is TGTGCCATCAGTCGCGGGACTAGCGCCTTCGATGAGCAGTTCTTC.

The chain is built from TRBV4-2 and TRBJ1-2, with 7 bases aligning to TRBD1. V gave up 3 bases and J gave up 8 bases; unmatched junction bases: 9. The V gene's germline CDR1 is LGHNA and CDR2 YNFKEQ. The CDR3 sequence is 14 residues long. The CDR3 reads CASSQTGLVRGYTF. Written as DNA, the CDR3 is TGTGCCAGCAGCCAGACAGGGTTGGTGAGAGGCTACACCTTC.